One sample yielded the 27 T cell receptor beta chains listed below, sequenced in a study of molecular identifiers for immune sequencing clone quantification. Using its own MiXCR run on the PCR reads, TCRdb lists one record per CDR3 protein. The table lists about 67,000 distinct CDR3 sequences, around a sixth of them singletons. The sample comprised naive CD8+ T cells from blood, with Jurkat cell RNA spiked in. Subset in this sample: FACS-sorted CD8+CD4-CCR7+CD45RA+ naive T cells. The receptor set was obtained from a human donor in good health. Some libraries in this study had Jurkat cell RNA spiked in.

The CDR3 coding sequence is TGTGCCAGCAGTTTCTCCCGGGGGGGGTCCTACAATGAGCAGTTCTTC. This sequence encodes CASSFSRGGSYNEQFF. The chain employs TRBV12-3 or TRBV12-4 and TRBJ2-1, with 8 bases lining up with TRBD2. The CDR3 is 16 amino acids. Trimming cost V 3 bases and J 1 base; bases outside gene matches: 5.

This clonotype has ten or more counts. This rearrangement joins TRBV30 to TRBJ2-3, with no clear D. CDR1 and CDR2 (germline): GTSNPN, SVGIG (reference sequence). CDR3 length: 13 residues. Between the trimmed V and J ends, which lost 2 bases and 6 bases, there was a span of 12 bases. The CDR3 reads CAWSLTDLDTQYF. CDR3 bases: TGTGCCTGGAGTTTAACCGACCTTGATACGCAGTATTTT.

This clonotype has ten or more counts. The chain joins TRBV7-8 to TRBJ2-7, with D hard to call. Germline V gives CDR1 SGHVS, CDR2 FQNEAQ. The CDR3 runs to 11 residues. V lost 5 bases and J 3 bases, leaving 5 bases between the germline ends. The CDR3 sequence: CASSLSYEQYF. The CDR3 nucleotides are TGTGCCAGCAGCCTCAGCTACGAGCAGTACTTC.

In the case of this clonotype: A much larger clone lies a single base off, so this may be a read error. The CDR3 loop is CASSPSSSPIYEQYF. As DNA, the CDR3 is TGTGCCAGCAGCCCATCCTCCAGTCCCATCTACGAGCAGTACTTC. The chain recombines TRBV7-9 with TRBJ2-7; no reliable D call. Germline V gives CDR1 SEHNR, CDR2 FQNEAQ (reference sequence). Trimming left V 5 bases short and J 3 bases short, with 17 bases between. This CDR3 is built from 15 residues.

V usage is TRBV27 and J usage is TRBJ2-7; 7 nucleotides line up with TRBD2. The length of the CDR3 is 15 residues. Germline CDR1 is MNHEY and CDR2 is SMNVEV (reference sequence). V dropped 1 base and J dropped 3; count of bases not matched to a gene: 6. CDR3 coding DNA: TGTGCCAGCAGTTTATTTCCTAGCGGAAACTACGAGCAGTACTTC. Translating it yields CASSLFPSGNYEQYF.

This clonotype was counted ten times or more. The chain has TRBV7-6 and TRBJ2-3; D is undetermined. Germline V CDR1 and CDR2: SGHVS, FNYEAQ. The germline V and J ends were trimmed by 6 bases and 0 bases, with 4 bases remaining between them. The CDR3 runs 12 residues. The CDR3 loop is CASRASTDTQYF. CDR3 bases: TGTGCCAGCAGGGCTAGCACAGATACGCAGTATTTT.

In its sample, this clonotype was seen many times. The V and J genes are TRBV24-1 and TRBJ2-1; D perhaps matches TRBD1 (6 bases). Trimming shortened V by 0 bases and J by 9 bases, and 8 bases separated the two germline ends. From germline, CDR1 is KGHDR and CDR2 SFDVKD. The CDR3 covers 13 residues. CDR3 amino acids: CATSDLFRGEQFF. The CDR3 DNA follows: TGTGCCACCAGTGATTTGTTCAGGGGTGAGCAGTTCTTC.

On this clonotype itself: A read error is possible here, since a much larger clone lies one base away. The rearrangement joins TRBV7-9 to TRBJ1-1; no firm D call. V gave up 8 bases and J gave up 2 bases, with 9 bases separating them. The germline V gene encodes CDR1 SEHNR and CDR2 FQNEAQ (reference sequence). The CDR3 runs to 12 residues. This CDR3 is CASGSLNTEAFF. The CDR3 bases are TGTGCCAGCGGCTCACTAAACACTGAAGCTTTCTTT.

This clonotype was seen only once. A much more abundant neighbour one base away suggests this may be a read error. This rearrangement joins TRBV14 to TRBJ2-7; D assignment may be TRBD1 or TRBD2 (6 bases each). Trimming removed 3 bases at V and 3 bases at J, with 18 bases between. Germline lookup yields CDR1 SGHDN and CDR2 FVKESK. The CDR3 length is 16 residues. The CDR3 region is CASSHPTGAPIYEQYF. In DNA, the CDR3 is TGTGCCAGCAGCCATCCCACGGGGGCACCCATCTACGAGCAGTACTTC.

This clonotype was seen repeatedly, ten times or more. The V call is TRBV27, the J call TRBJ2-7; D possibly matches TRBD1 or TRBD2 (5 bases each). Deletions cut 0 bases from V and 8 bases from J, with 8 bases between. From germline, CDR1 is MNHEY and CDR2 SMNVEV (reference sequence). The CDR3 totals 12 residues. The CDR3 here is CASSLSEGKQYF. The CDR3 DNA follows: TGTGCCAGCAGTTTATCAGAGGGGAAGCAGTACTTC.

As concerns this clonotype: A read error may be the cause here, since a much bigger clone is one base away. The CDR3 spells CASSFGLAGASSYEQYF. CDR3 nucleotide sequence: TGTGCCAGCAGTTTTGGGCTAGCGGGAGCTTCGTCCTACGAGCAGTACTTC. The V gene is TRBV28, the J gene TRBJ2-7; 10 bases align to TRBD2. CDR1 and CDR2 from the germline V gene are MDHEN and SYDVKM. CDR3 length: 17 residues. V was clipped by 3 bases and J by 1 base; unmatched bases: 9.

The table lists this clonotype with many counts. This CDR3 is CASSYSSGMGTEAFF. CDR3 coding DNA: TGTGCCAGCAGTTACTCGTCAGGGATGGGCACTGAAGCTTTCTTT. The chain couples TRBV6-5 to TRBJ1-1; the D gene is possibly TRBD1 (5 bases). Looked up from germline, CDR1 is MNHEY and CDR2 is SVGAGI. The ends were cut back, 0 bases at V and 4 bases at J, with 12 bases in the middle. The CDR3 spans 15 residues.

This clonotype showed up many times. V gene TRBV7-8 combines with J gene TRBJ2-1, with 7 bases lining up with TRBD1. The CDR3 is made up of 17 amino acids. Trimming removed 3 bases from V and 8 bases from J; junction bases left unmatched: 16. CDR1 and CDR2 (germline): SGHVS, FQNEAQ. The CDR3 sequence: CASSFSGGLGPNDEQFF. In DNA form, the CDR3 reads TGTGCCAGCAGCTTCTCAGGGGGTTTGGGGCCTAATGATGAGCAGTTCTTC. Variable domain in full (rest from reference TRBV7-8 and TRBJ2-1): GAGVSQSPRYKVAKRGQDVALRCDPISGHVSLFWYQQALGQGPEFLTYFQNEAQLDKSGLPSDRFFAERPEGSVSTLKIQRTQQEDSAVYLCASSFSGGLGPNDEQFFGPGTRLTVL.

This clonotype was seen ten or more times. This chain joins TRBV19 and TRBJ2-5, with 9 bases matching TRBD1. The germline V gene encodes CDR1 LNHDA and CDR2 SQIVND (reference sequence). The V and J ends lost 4 bases and 4 bases, in that order; junction bases with no gene match: 7. The CDR3 is 15 amino acids. The CDR3 DNA follows: TGTGCCAGTAGTAGCAGACAGGGGGTTCGAGAGACCCAGTACTTC. Translation: CASSSRQGVRETQYF. Looking up the rest from reference TRBV19 and TRBJ2-5 gives the full variable domain: DGGITQSPKYLFRKEGQNVTLSCEQNLNHDAMYWYRQDPGQGLRLIYYSQIVNDFQKGDIAEGYSVSREKKESFPLTVTSAQKNPTAFYLCASSSRQGVRETQYFGPGTRLLVL.

The chain has TRBV12-3 or TRBV12-4 and TRBJ2-5; 8 bases are shared with TRBD1. V trimming: 8 bases; J trimming: 5 bases; junction bases outside the gene matches: 16. CDR3 size: 16 residues. CDR3 coding DNA: TGTGCCAGCCGCGCAAATTGGCAGGGGGCGCATGAGACCCAGTACTTC. It codes for CASRANWQGAHETQYF.

Comments on this clonotype: A read error is possible here, since a much larger clone lies one base away. V gene TRBV5-6 combines with J gene TRBJ2-3; 13 bases align to TRBD2. The CDR3 is 18 amino acids. Germline V gives CDR1 SGHDT, CDR2 YYEEEE. The CDR3 DNA reads TGTGCCAGCAGCCTTGGACTAGCGGGAGCTAACCCGGCAGATATGCAGTATTTT. This encodes CASSLGLAGANPADMQYF. Full variable domain (missing parts from reference TRBV5-6 and TRBJ2-3): DAGVTQSPTHLIKTRGQQVTLRCSPKSGHDTVSWYQQALGQGPQFIFQYYEEEERQRGNFPDRFSGHQFPNYSSELNVNALLLGDSALYLCASSLGLAGANPADMQYFGPGTRLTVL.

Ten or more counts support this clonotype. The V and J genes are TRBV24-1 and TRBJ1-5; TRBD1 agrees at 7 bases. Trimming took 5 bases from V and 4 from J; bases not matched to a gene: 1. Germline lookup yields CDR1 KGHDR and CDR2 SFDVKD. The CDR3 runs 13 residues. The CDR3 coding sequence is TGTGCCACCAGTGCACAGGGGAATCAGCCCCAGCATTTT. It specifies CATSAQGNQPQHF.

This clonotype was detected ten times or more. The chain employs TRBV19 and TRBJ2-1; a weak D match, TRBD2 (7 bases). Germline V gene data show CDR1 as LNHDA and CDR2 as SQIVND (reference sequence). V lost 1 base to trimming and J lost 8 bases, with 9 bases between them. This CDR3 is built from 13 residues. CDR3 amino acids: CASSIVGGDEQFF. CDR3 nucleotides: TGTGCCAGTAGTATAGTAGGGGGGGATGAGCAGTTCTTC.

This clonotype was seen at least ten times. The genes are TRBV27 and TRBJ2-3; D is perhaps TRBD1 or TRBD2 (5 bases each). Germline V CDR1 and CDR2: MNHEY, SMNVEV (reference sequence). Trimming shortened V by 3 bases and J by 1 base, and 11 bases separated the two germline ends. This CDR3 contains 15 residues. The CDR3 region has the DNA TGTGCCAGCAGTTTGGGGGTAGCTGGCACAGATACGCAGTATTTT. It specifies CASSLGVAGTDTQYF.

In its sample, this clonotype was seen many times. V gene TRBV4-2 combines with J gene TRBJ1-4, with 10 bases aligning to TRBD1. After removal of 4 bases from V and 0 bases from J, the junction contained 5 bases not matched to a gene. The CDR3 totals 17 residues. Per the germline V gene, CDR1 is LGHNA and CDR2 is YNFKEQ. CDR3 sequence: CASSRRDRGTTNEKLFF. The DNA of the CDR3 is TGTGCCAGCAGCCGCCGGGACAGGGGTACAACTAATGAAAAACTGTTTTTT.

This clonotype was seen ten or more times. The CDR3 sequence is CASSQGLIGDKGQPQHF. The CDR3 nucleotides are TGCGCCAGCAGCCAAGGTTTGATCGGGGACAAGGGACAGCCCCAGCATTTT. The V and J genes are TRBV4-1 and TRBJ1-5; tentative D call: TRBD1 (6 bases). This CDR3 has 17 amino acids. Between the trimmed V and J ends, which lost 1 base and 7 bases, there was a span of 20 bases. Germline-derived CDR1 and CDR2 are MGHRA and YSYEKL.

Many counts were recorded for this clonotype. The V call is TRBV5-7, the J call TRBJ1-5, with TRBD1 as a possible D gene (6 bases). TRBV5-7 is labeled an ORF, and its function is uncertain. This CDR3 comprises 18 residues. Between the trimmed V and J ends, which lost 5 bases and 6 bases, there was a span of 27 bases. The CDR3 DNA follows: TGTGCCAGCAGGCCCGAGGGGGGGCCCCCCAAGGATGGTCAGCCCCAGCATTTT. It specifies CASRPEGGPPKDGQPQHF.

The sample holds a few counts of this clonotype. V gene TRBV12-3 or TRBV12-4 combines with J gene TRBJ2-4; no firm D call. The V and J ends lost 6 bases and 7 bases respectively, with 25 bases between them. CDR3 length: 17 amino acids. Written as DNA, the CDR3 is TGTGCCAGCAGCCCCCGGCCCTATTCAAACGGACGGAACATTCAGTACTTC. The encoded protein is CASSPRPYSNGRNIQYF.

This clonotype was seen ten or more times. The rearrangement joins TRBV2 to TRBJ2-7; TRBD2 aligns across 7 bases. The junction had 16 bases not matched to a gene; V was cut back by 5 bases and J by 3 bases. The CDR3 runs to 17 residues. CDR1 and CDR2 from the germline V gene are SNHLY and FYNNEI. The CDR3 region is CASSRDLLSGNLYEQYF. The CDR3 coding sequence is TGTGCCAGCAGTCGCGACCTCCTCAGCGGGAACCTCTACGAGCAGTACTTC.

This clonotype was observed a handful of times. The genes are TRBV27 and TRBJ2-7; 7 bases map to TRBD2. Losses at the gene ends were 9 bases for V and 3 bases for J; bases not matched to a gene: 8. Germline CDR1 and CDR2: MNHEY and SMNVEV (reference sequence). There are 13 residues in the CDR3. The CDR3 is CASGGGGSYEQYF. The CDR3 nucleotides are TGTGCCAGTGGGGGGGGGGGTAGCTACGAGCAGTACTTC.

This clonotype was observed once. This may arise from a read error, as a much more abundant clone is one base away. The CDR3 carries no conserved terminal phenylalanine or tryptophan, so it likely arises from a read error. The genes are TRBV5-1 and TRBJ2-5; 7 bases match TRBD2. The CDR3 runs to 14 residues. Germline V CDR1 and CDR2: SGHRS, YFSETQ. J gave up 5 bases and V 0 bases, and 4 bases lay outside the gene matches. Written as DNA, the CDR3 is TGCGCCAGCAGCTTGGGGGAGGGCCGGGAGACCCAGTACCTC. This translates into CASSLGEGRETQYL.

Concerning this clonotype itself: A much larger clone lies one base from this, so it may be a read error. The V call is TRBV2, the J call TRBJ2-1; 7 nucleotides agree with TRBD1. The CDR3 covers 13 residues. CDR1 SNHLY and CDR2 FYNNEI come from the germline V gene. V was pared by 9 bases and J by 6 bases, with 8 bases of the junction left unmatched. The CDR3 region has the DNA TGTGCCAGAACAGGGGCCCCCTGCAATGAGCAGTTCTTC. Translation: CARTGAPCNEQFF.